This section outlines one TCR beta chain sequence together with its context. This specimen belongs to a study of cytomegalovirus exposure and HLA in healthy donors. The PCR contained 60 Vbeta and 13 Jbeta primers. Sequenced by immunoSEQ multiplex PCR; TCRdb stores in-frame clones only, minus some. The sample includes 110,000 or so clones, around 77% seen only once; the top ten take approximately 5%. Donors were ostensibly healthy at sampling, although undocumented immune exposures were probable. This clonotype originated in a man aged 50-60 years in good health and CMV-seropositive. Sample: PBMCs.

CDR3 sequence reads: CASSVTSGLNTGELFF. CDR3 coding DNA: TGCGCCAGCAGCGTTACTAGCGGACTGAACACCGGGGAGCTGTTTTTT. The V and J genes are TRBV5-1 and TRBJ2-2; 8 bases align to TRBD2. This CDR3 has 16 amino acids. V lost 4 bases to trimming and J lost 1 base; unmatched junction nucleotides: 6. CDR1 is SGHRS, CDR2 YFSETQ, per germline.